A single sample gave rise to the 5 T cell receptor beta chains below, sequenced in a study of blood T cells in healthy people across ages. A J-beta primer mix and a sample-barcoded 5' primer were used in a second PCR of about 6 to 12 cycles. TCRdb itself ran the 5' RACE reads through MiXCR, one entry per CDR3 protein. Here the sample spans some 940,000 distinct CDR3 sequences, about 28% being singletons. The same sample was also studied in work on T cells of mothers and their children.

Input material: blood. These TCRs come from a woman between 40 and 50 years old in good health.

This clonotype turned up a few times. This sequence joins TRBV27 and TRBJ2-2, with D hard to call. The CDR3 loop spans 11 amino acids. The ends were cut back, 6 bases at V and 4 bases at J, with 3 bases in the middle. CDR1 is MNHEY, CDR2 SMNVEV, per germline (reference sequence). The CDR3 DNA reads as TGTGCCAGCAGACTCACCGGGGAGCTGTTTTTT. Its translation: CASRLTGELFF.

This clonotype was recorded a few times. J is TRBJ1-2 and V is TRBV11-2; TRBD1 is a possible D gene (6 bases). The CDR3 has 17 residues. Trimming removed 5 bases from V and 3 bases from J, with 22 bases in between. The germline V gene has CDR1 SGHAT and CDR2 FQNNGV. CDR3 sequence: CASSEGTSLKWYYGYTF. Here the CDR3 DNA reads TGTGCCAGCAGCGAGGGGACATCTCTGAAGTGGTACTATGGCTACACCTTC.

This clonotype was detected a few times. The V and J genes are TRBV20-1 and TRBJ2-7; D could derive from TRBD1 or TRBD2 (5 bases each). The germline gives CDR1 DFQATT, CDR2 SNEGSKA (reference sequence). CDR3 length: 11 residues. CDR3 loop: CNRDVTYEQYF. The CDR3 bases are TGCAATCGGGACGTGACCTACGAGCAGTACTTC.

CDR3 sequence reads: CSAEGGRSWNTEAFF. The CDR3 nucleotides read TGCAGTGCTGAAGGGGGACGCTCTTGGAACACTGAAGCTTTCTTT. The gene calls are TRBV20-1 and TRBJ1-1; tentative D call: TRBD1 (6 bases). Germline lookup yields CDR1 DFQATT and CDR2 SNEGSKA (reference sequence). The CDR3 sequence is 15 residues long. The V gene lost 5 bases and the J gene lost 1 base, with 17 bases spanning the gap.

The rearrangement links TRBV20-1 to TRBJ1-1; no clear D. The CDR3 sequence is 11 residues long. CDR1 and CDR2 from the germline V gene are DFQATT and SNEGSKA (reference sequence). Trimming took 0 bases from V and 10 from J, leaving 9 bases between them. The CDR3 sequence is CSAREAGTAFF. CDR3 coding DNA: TGCAGTGCTAGAGAGGCAGGAACAGCTTTCTTT.